Presented here are 2 T cell receptor beta chains from one specimen sequenced in a study of regulatory T cells in long-lasting Graves disease. Construction of the TCR beta libraries employed iRepertoire HTBI primers in conjunction with Arm-PCR of CDR3 regions. TCRdb ran MiXCR on the multiplex PCR reads and lists one entry per CDR3 protein. The table records a few hundred thousand distinct CDR3 sequences, roughly 20% of them present only once. Described time point: persistent/refractory GD, antithyroid drugs over 5 years with positive TRAb. PBMC-derived RNA was used for the TCR library. The material sequenced was peripheral blood mononuclear cells (PBMCs), taken when the disease was refractory, from a patient treated with antithyroid drugs. These receptors originate from a woman aged 40 to 50 with Graves disease.

This clonotype occurred many times. The rearrangement links TRBV25-1 to TRBJ1-1, with D possibly matching TRBD1 (6 bases). The CDR3 contains 13 residues. Germline CDR1 is MGHDK and CDR2 is SYGVNS. V lost 5 bases and J 2 bases, leaving 9 bases between the germline ends. The DNA for the CDR3 is TGTGCCAGCAGTATGGGGGCTAACACTGAAGCTTTCTTT. Protein sequence: CASSMGANTEAFF.

This clonotype was seen many times. This chain connects TRBV6-6 to TRBJ2-5, with 9 bases matching TRBD1. Germline V CDR1 and CDR2: MNHNY, SVGAGI (reference sequence). Losses at the gene ends were 0 bases for V and 8 bases for J; bases not matched to a gene: 4. The CDR3 is 14 amino acids. The CDR3 sequence: CASSYSGDRVTQYF. The CDR3 region has the DNA TGTGCCAGCAGTTACTCGGGGGACAGGGTCACCCAGTACTTC.